This T cell receptor beta chain was retrieved from a study of shared clonotypes between healthy human individuals. The study, taken as a whole, reports: Estimated richness values were generally larger in naive subsets than in memory subsets. The generation probabilities recorded for non-shared clonotypes fell below those of clonotypes shared by all four donors. The sampled material consisted only of blood, and tissue repertoires are likely to differ.

A split of CD4+ cells into CD45RA+ naive and CD45RA-negative memory subsets was performed. The sample holds one count of this clone. Its specificity is not known. The assay was immunoSEQ multiplex PCR, and TCRdb's table has in-frame clones only and misses some. The repertoire has about 1 million clones, about 76% of them found once; the top ten carry approximately 1.5%. J gave up 2 bases and V 5 bases, and 5 bases lay outside the gene matches. Germline lookup yields CDR1 SGHVS and CDR2 FQNEAQ. The CDR3 totals 15 residues. The chain couples TRBV7-8 to TRBJ2-1, with 8 bases aligning to TRBD2. Sequencing was carried out using memory CD4+ T cells sorted from blood. Indicated subset: CD45RA-negative fraction. The receptor's source is a man between 18 and 35 years old in good health. In nucleotides, the CDR3 is TGTGCCAGCAGCCGGGCGGGGGGTGCCTACAATGAGCAGTTCTTC. This codes for CASSRAGGAYNEQFF.